This T cell receptor (beta chain) was documented in a study of CXCR3-negative and CXCR3-positive naive CD8 T cells. Whole-study results and caveats: Naive CXCR3-negative cells resembled naive CXCR3-positive cells in TRBV-TRBJ usage; memory cells differed.

With UMI labels, 5' RACE was used to prepare the TRB cDNA libraries. For each CDR3 protein, TCRdb gives one entry from its re-call of the 5' RACE reads, without DNA. This table lists around 140,000 distinct CDR3 sequences. Definition of naive CD8+ T cells rested on a CD45RO-CCR7+CD27+CD95- profile. With respect to this clonotype: The antigen is undetermined.

The receptor's source is a human donor in good health. Some clones in this sample may be carry-over from other donors' samples. Source material: naive CXCR3- CD8+ T cells from blood. As to subset: CD45RO-CCR7+CD27+CD95- naive CD8+ T cells lacking CXCR3 (TNR3-).

CDR3 sequence reads: CAISETGTTNEQFF. The chain links TRBV10-3 to TRBJ2-1; the TCRdb call, TRBD1, lacks DNA for checking. The CDR3 extends over 14 amino acids. CDR1 is ENHRY, CDR2 SYGVKD, per germline.